This T cell receptor beta chain was recovered during a study of T cells in Graves' hyperthyroidism and ophthalmopathy. Overall study: Pretreatment peripheral blood was obtained at initial diagnosis.

This clonotype appeared many times. Its antigen is unidentified. Study-wide results and limits: Ophthalmopathy cases were set apart from stable hyperthyroidism by a 13 V-J model.

The PBMCs were sourced from fresh peripheral blood (about 10 ml). Germline V gene lookup returns CDR1 MGHDK and CDR2 SYGVNS. The length of the CDR3 is 13 residues. The V gene end was trimmed by 7 bases and the J gene end by 0 bases; junction bases not matched to a gene: 2. RNA transcripts served as the template for amplifying TCR beta CDR3 regions. HTBI primers were the set used in a first-round RT-PCR of the TCR CDR3. TCRdb itself ran the multiplex PCR reads through MiXCR, one entry per CDR3 protein. The sample records about 250,000 distinct CDR3 sequences, approximately 24% being singletons. The TCR comes from a woman aged 40-49 years with Graves' ophthalmopathy. The V and J genes are TRBV25-1 and TRBJ2-5, with 7 positions matching TRBD2. The specimen was blood. This CDR3 is CASTLAHQETQYF. CDR3 nucleotides: TGTGCCAGCACACTAGCGCACCAAGAGACCCAGTACTTC.